Following are 25 T cell receptor beta chains from one sample sequenced in a study of cytomegalovirus exposure and HLA in healthy donors. Use of 60 Vbeta and 13 Jbeta primers characterized the PCR. The table came from immunoSEQ multiplex PCR; TCRdb's copy has only in-frame clones and leaves some out. The sample table sets out roughly 200,000 clones. Material: PBMCs. These receptors were taken from a man under 40 in good health and CMV-seronegative.

This rearrangement joins TRBV29-1 to TRBJ1-5, with D unclear. The CDR3 spans 12 residues. CDR1 is SQVTM, CDR2 ANQGSEA, per germline. Trimming pared 7 bases from V and 7 bases from J, leaving 14 bases between. Here the CDR3 DNA reads TGCAGCGCACAAGTTTCAGGCCAGCCCCAGCATTTT. This codes for CSAQVSGQPQHF.

The J gene is TRBJ2-6, the V gene TRBV5-1, with D perhaps matching TRBD1 (5 bases). Trimming took 5 bases from V and 0 from J, leaving 15 bases between them. The germline CDR1 and CDR2 sequences are SGHRS and YFSETQ. The CDR3 contains 17 residues. The CDR3: CASSSPTGYSGANVLTF. CDR3 nucleotides: TGCGCCAGCAGTTCCCCCACAGGCTACTCTGGGGCCAACGTCCTGACTTTC.

The chain is built from TRBV5-1 and TRBJ1-5; D is unclear. The CDR3 is 13 amino acids. V lost 0 bases to trimming and J lost 7 bases, with 8 bases between them. In germline, CDR1 is SGHRS, CDR2 YFSETQ. CDR3 sequence reads: CASSLDGGQPQHF. For the CDR3, the DNA is TGCGCCAGCAGCTTGGATGGTGGCCAGCCCCAGCATTTT.

The chain carries TRBV29-1 and TRBJ2-6; D possibly corresponds to TRBD1 (5 bases). Germline values: CDR1 SQVTM, CDR2 ANQGSEA. CDR3 length equals 15 residues. V dropped 4 bases and J dropped 1 base, with 11 bases sitting between them. The CDR3 sequence is CSVAQGASGANVLTF. DNA of the CDR3: TGCAGCGTTGCTCAAGGGGCGTCTGGGGCCAACGTCCTGACTTTC.

This sequence joins TRBV19 and TRBJ1-5, with D unclear. The germline V gene encodes CDR1 LNHDA and CDR2 SQIVND (reference sequence). The CDR3 is made up of 17 amino acids. V was shortened by 1 base and J by 9 bases, with 22 bases between the two germline ends. The CDR3 protein is CASSIVGAATPWRPQHF. CDR3 sequence (DNA): TGTGCCAGTAGTATAGTGGGAGCTGCGACCCCTTGGCGGCCCCAGCATTTT.

The rearrangement links TRBV4-3 to TRBJ2-2; 9 positions agree with TRBD2. This CDR3 is built from 17 residues. Germline V lookup: CDR1 LGHNA, CDR2 YSLEER. Unmatched junction bases numbered 10, after V lost 4 bases and J lost 4 bases. The chain's CDR3 is CASSPRGSGGFTGELFF. As DNA, the CDR3 is TGCGCCAGCAGCCCAAGAGGTAGCGGGGGATTCACCGGGGAGCTGTTTTTT.

The genes are TRBV7-2 and TRBJ2-5, with D possibly TRBD1 on 6 matching bases. V was clipped by 4 bases and J by 3 bases, with 9 bases between them. Germline V gene data show CDR1 as SGHTA and CDR2 as FQGNSA. The CDR3 length is 13 residues. CDR3 sequence (DNA): TGTGCCAGCAGCTCACACAGGGAAGAGACCCAGTACTTC. Translation gives CASSSHREETQYF.

The chain has TRBV18 and TRBJ1-4, with D unresolved. The CDR3 is 13 residues long. Germline-derived CDR1 and CDR2 are KGHSH and LQKENI. V was trimmed by 5 bases and J by 0 bases, leaving 4 bases between them. CDR3 coding DNA: TGTGCCAGCTCATCCTCAACTAATGAAAAACTGTTTTTT. It yields the protein CASSSSTNEKLFF.

The chain employs TRBV28 and TRBJ2-7; 9 bases map to TRBD1. The V segment lost 6 bases and the J segment 5 bases; nucleotides outside the gene matches: 8. The CDR3 spans 14 residues. The germline gives CDR1 MDHEN, CDR2 SYDVKM. CDR3: CASRTGQGFDEQYF. The DNA for the CDR3 is TGTGCCAGCAGAACGGGACAGGGTTTCGACGAGCAGTACTTC.

As DNA, the CDR3 is TGCGCCAGCAGCTTGGAAGGAGCCAGAAGAGACACTGAAGCTTTCTTT. Translation gives CASSLEGARRDTEAFF. This chain links TRBV5-1 with TRBJ1-1; no firm D call. This CDR3 is built from 16 residues. CDR1 is SGHRS, CDR2 YFSETQ, per germline. Trimming removed 0 bases from V and 3 bases from J, with 15 bases in between. Combining the CDR3 with reference TRBV5-1 and TRBJ1-1 gives the whole variable domain KAGVTQTPRYLIKTRGQQVTLSCSPISGHRSVSWYQQTPGQGLQFLFEYFSETQRNKGNFPGRFSGRQFSNSRSEMNVSTLELGDSALYLCASSLEGARRDTEAFFGQGTRLTVV.

The chain carries TRBV29-1 and TRBJ2-7, with 7 bases matching TRBD2. With 1 base clipped from V and 8 bases from J, the junction kept 11 bases outside the gene matches. Per the germline V gene, CDR1 is SQVTM and CDR2 is ANQGSEA. CDR3 length: 14 residues. The CDR3 DNA reads TGCAGCGTTGAAGTTGGTCTAGCGGACCGTAAGCAGTACTTC. Protein product: CSVEVGLADRKQYF.

Here the CDR3 reads CASSDGGLTYNEQFF. The CDR3 DNA reads as TGTGCCAGCAGTGATGGGGGCCTAACGTACAATGAGCAGTTCTTC. This chain connects TRBV2 to TRBJ2-1, with D possibly matching TRBD1 (6 bases). The germline V gene has CDR1 SNHLY and CDR2 FYNNEI. CDR3 length equals 15 residues. Trimming cost V 3 bases and J 4 bases, with 13 bases left between them.

The chain links TRBV14 to TRBJ1-1, with TRBD1 as a possible D gene (5 bases). The CDR3 contains 12 residues. Trimming pared 3 bases from V and 7 bases from J, leaving 9 bases between. The germline V gene encodes CDR1 SGHDN and CDR2 FVKESK. In DNA form, the CDR3 reads TGTGCCAGCAGCCACGGGGGTCTTGAAGCTTTCTTT. As protein: CASSHGGLEAFF.

The rearrangement uses TRBV18 and TRBJ2-5; 7 positions agree with TRBD1. The V gene's germline CDR1 is KGHSH and CDR2 LQKENI. This CDR3 spans 15 amino acids. With V trimmed by 1 base and J by 0 bases, 2 bases remained unmatched. DNA of the CDR3: TGTGCCAGCTCACCACAGGGGGCGAACCAAGAGACCCAGTACTTC. It yields the protein CASSPQGANQETQYF.

The genes are TRBV14 and TRBJ2-3; D ambiguous. The CDR3 is made up of 16 amino acids. The V end was cut by 4 bases, the J end by 0 bases, with 14 bases between. Per germline, CDR1 SGHDN and CDR2 FVKESK. The CDR3 coding sequence is TGTGCCAGCAGCCCATACCCGGGTAGGAGCACAGATACGCAGTATTTT. This encodes CASSPYPGRSTDTQYF.

As for this clone: The same CDR3 also results from other DNA sequences found in this sample. V usage is TRBV7-2 and J usage is TRBJ1-1, with TRBD1 matching over 9 bases. The CDR3 consists of 14 residues. Trimming took 5 bases from V and 4 from J; bases not matched to a gene: 5. Germline CDR1 is SGHTA and CDR2 is FQGNSA. The CDR3 coding sequence is TGTGCCAGCAGCCCTGGACAGGGGCGCACTGAAGCTTTCTTT. This codes for CASSPGQGRTEAFF.

V is TRBV5-6 and J is TRBJ2-2; TRBD1 matches 7 bases. J lost 1 base, V lost 2 bases, and 2 bases had no gene match. The CDR3 is 15 amino acids. CDR1 is SGHDT, CDR2 YYEEEE, per germline. For the CDR3, the DNA is TGTGCCAGCAGCTTACAGGGGATGAACACCGGGGAGCTGTTTTTT. It is translated as CASSLQGMNTGELFF.

The CDR3 is CAISDLAAGGANVLTF. In DNA, the CDR3 is TGTGCCATCAGTGATTTAGCGGCTGGCGGGGCCAACGTCCTGACTTTC. The rearrangement joins TRBV10-3 to TRBJ2-6; D is possibly TRBD2 (6 bases). CDR3 length equals 16 residues. CDR1 and CDR2 from the germline V gene are ENHRY and SYGVKD. The ends were cut back, 3 bases at V and 4 bases at J, with 13 bases in the middle.

The chain recombines TRBV19 with TRBJ1-2; D is uncertain. The CDR3 runs 13 residues. Per germline, CDR1 LNHDA and CDR2 SQIVND (reference sequence). Trimming took off 1 base at V and 4 bases at J, with 7 bases between the two ends. CDR3 sequence reads: CASSIVRGYGYTF. The CDR3 DNA reads as TGTGCCAGTAGTATAGTCCGGGGCTATGGCTACACCTTC.

The chain's CDR3 is CASSPPSGEQFF. CDR3 nucleotides: TGCGCCAGCAGCCCCCCTAGCGGTGAGCAGTTCTTC. The chain joins TRBV4-3 to TRBJ2-1, with 7 bases aligning to TRBD2. The CDR3 sequence is 12 residues long. Germline V gives CDR1 LGHNA, CDR2 YSLEER. V was clipped by 4 bases and J by 9 bases; unmatched bases: 3.

The chain recombines TRBV6-5 with TRBJ1-1, with 8 bases matching TRBD1. V lost 0 bases and J lost 4; bases outside the gene matches: 4. Germline CDR1 and CDR2: MNHEY and SVGAGI. The CDR3 length is 15 residues. CDR3 residues: CASSYSQGAGTEAFF. The CDR3 bases are TGTGCCAGCAGTTACTCCCAGGGGGCCGGCACTGAAGCTTTCTTT.

V is TRBV5-1 and J is TRBJ2-3, with D perhaps TRBD1 (5 bases). This CDR3 has 14 amino acids. Trimming took off 5 bases at V and 2 bases at J, with 12 bases between the two ends. Germline values: CDR1 SGHRS, CDR2 YFSETQ. The CDR3 loop reads CASRERGNTDTQYF. The CDR3 DNA sequence: TGCGCCAGCAGAGAAAGGGGCAACACAGATACGCAGTATTTT.

The chain couples TRBV15 to TRBJ2-1, with 9 bases that match TRBD2. Germline CDR1 and CDR2: LNHNV and YYDKDF (reference sequence). This CDR3 spans 19 amino acids. Trimming took 1 base from V and 1 from J; bases not matched to a gene: 11. The CDR3 reads CATSRGVASGKGSYNEQFF. The CDR3 nucleotides are TGTGCCACCAGCAGAGGAGTGGCTAGCGGGAAAGGGTCCTACAATGAGCAGTTCTTC.

This CDR3 reads CASSRPPLAGGPGEQFF. The CDR3 coding sequence is TGTGCCAGCAGCCGCCCCCCCCTAGCGGGAGGGCCGGGGGAGCAGTTCTTC. This sequence joins TRBV5-6 and TRBJ2-1, with 12 bases lining up with TRBD2. The V segment lost 4 bases and the J segment 10 bases; nucleotides outside the gene matches: 15. CDR3 length: 17 residues. In germline, CDR1 is SGHDT, CDR2 YYEEEE. Using reference TRBV5-6 and TRBJ2-1 for the parts outside the CDR3, the full variable domain is DAGVTQSPTHLIKTRGQQVTLRCSPKSGHDTVSWYQQALGQGPQFIFQYYEEEERQRGNFPDRFSGHQFPNYSSELNVNALLLGDSALYLCASSRPPLAGGPGEQFFGPGTRLTVL.

This chain uses TRBV4-1 with TRBJ1-4; D possibly corresponds to TRBD1 (6 bases). Germline assignment: CDR1 MGHRA and CDR2 YSYEKL. The CDR3 totals 19 residues. V lost 0 bases and J 1 base, leaving 18 bases between the germline ends. The CDR3 DNA reads as TGCGCCAGCAGCCAAGATACGGCAGGGGTTTTCGGAACTAATGAAAAACTGTTTTTT. It specifies CASSQDTAGVFGTNEKLFF.